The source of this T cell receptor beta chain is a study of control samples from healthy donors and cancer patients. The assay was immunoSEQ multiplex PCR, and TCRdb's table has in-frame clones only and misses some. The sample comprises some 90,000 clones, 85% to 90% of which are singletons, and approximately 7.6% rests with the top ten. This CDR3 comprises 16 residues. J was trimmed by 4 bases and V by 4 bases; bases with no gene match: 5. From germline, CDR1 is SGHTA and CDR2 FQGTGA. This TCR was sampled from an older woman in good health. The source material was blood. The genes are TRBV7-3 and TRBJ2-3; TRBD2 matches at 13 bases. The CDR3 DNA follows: TGTGCCAGCAGCTCCTCACTAGCGGGAGGGGCAGATACGCAGTATTTT. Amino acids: CASSSSLAGGADTQYF.